This TCR beta chain was identified in a study of blood T cell repertoires in COVID-19. The overall study: Sites across the United States, Italy and Spain contributed samples from acute and convalescent COVID-19.

Between the trimmed V and J ends, which lost 2 bases and 0 bases, there was a span of 5 bases. The CDR3 runs to 13 residues. CDR1 is SGHRS and CDR2 is YFSETQ in the germline V gene. This table comes from immunoSEQ multiplex PCR, and its TCRdb copy is limited to in-frame clones, with some not included. The data show fewer than 85,000 clones, less than 80% seen once. The V gene is TRBV5-1, the J gene TRBJ2-5, with D hard to call. The sequencing sample was made of peripheral blood. The clonotype was recovered from a man aged 55-75 years with active or convalescent COVID-19. The CDR3 coding sequence is TGCGCCAGCAGCTTCCAGGACCAAGAGACCCAGTACTTC. Amino acid sequence: CASSFQDQETQYF.